This T cell receptor beta chain was identified in a study of blood T cell repertoires in COVID-19. The CDR3 is made up of 15 amino acids. Germline V gene sequence: CDR1 MNHEY, CDR2 SVGAGI. Trimming removed 7 bases at V and 0 bases at J, with 13 bases between. This table comes from immunoSEQ multiplex PCR, and its TCRdb copy is limited to in-frame clones, with some not included. The table lists a few hundred thousand clones, roughly 83% of them singletons, with around 1.7% in the top ten. This chain connects TRBV6-5 to TRBJ2-1, with D possibly matching TRBD2 (7 bases). This clonotype was obtained from a woman in her forties or fifties with acute or convalescent COVID-19. The sample comprised peripheral blood. CDR3 sequence: CASTGGLSSYNEQFF. Written as DNA, the CDR3 is TGTGCCAGCACGGGGGGCTTAAGCTCCTACAATGAGCAGTTCTTC.